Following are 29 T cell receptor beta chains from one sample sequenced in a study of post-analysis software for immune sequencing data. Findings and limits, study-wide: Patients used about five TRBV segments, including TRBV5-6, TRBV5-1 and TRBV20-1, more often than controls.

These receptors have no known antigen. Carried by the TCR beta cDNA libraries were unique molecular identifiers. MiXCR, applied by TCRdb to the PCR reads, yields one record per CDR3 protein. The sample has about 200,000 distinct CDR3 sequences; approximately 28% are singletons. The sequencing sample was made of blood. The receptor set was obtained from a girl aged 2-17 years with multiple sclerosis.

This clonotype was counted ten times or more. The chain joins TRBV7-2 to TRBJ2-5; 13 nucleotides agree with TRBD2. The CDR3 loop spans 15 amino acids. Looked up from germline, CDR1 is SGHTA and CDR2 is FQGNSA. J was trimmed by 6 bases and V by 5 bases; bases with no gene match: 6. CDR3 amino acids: CASSTRTSGRQTQYF. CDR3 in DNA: TGTGCCAGCAGCACCCGGACTAGCGGGAGACAGACCCAGTACTTC.

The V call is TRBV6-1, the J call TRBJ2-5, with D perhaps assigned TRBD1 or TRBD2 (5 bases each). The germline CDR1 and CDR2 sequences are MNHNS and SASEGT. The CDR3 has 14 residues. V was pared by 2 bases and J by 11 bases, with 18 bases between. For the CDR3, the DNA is TGTGCCAGCAGTGAACTGGGCCCCGGGACGGGGCAGTACTTC. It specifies CASSELGPGTGQYF.

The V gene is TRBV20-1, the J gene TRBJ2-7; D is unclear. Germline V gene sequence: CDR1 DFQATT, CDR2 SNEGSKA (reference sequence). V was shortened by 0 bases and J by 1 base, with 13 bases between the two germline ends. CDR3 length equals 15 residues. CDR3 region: CSARDLAVPSYEQYF. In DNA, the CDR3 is TGCAGTGCTAGAGATCTTGCAGTTCCGTCCTACGAGCAGTACTTC.

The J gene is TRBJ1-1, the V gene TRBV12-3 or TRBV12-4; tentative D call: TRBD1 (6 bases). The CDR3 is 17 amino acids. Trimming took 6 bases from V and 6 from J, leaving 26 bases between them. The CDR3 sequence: CASSPRDTKNGVPEAFF. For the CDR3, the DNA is TGTGCCAGCAGCCCCCGGGACACCAAGAACGGAGTGCCTGAAGCTTTCTTT.

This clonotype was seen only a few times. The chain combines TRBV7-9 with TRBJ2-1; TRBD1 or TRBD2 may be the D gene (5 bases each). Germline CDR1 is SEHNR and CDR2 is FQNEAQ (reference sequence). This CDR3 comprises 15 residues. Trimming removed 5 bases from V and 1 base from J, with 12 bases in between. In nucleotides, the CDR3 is TGTGCCAGCAGCCGTGGGGGTGATTCCTACAATGAGCAGTTCTTC. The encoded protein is CASSRGGDSYNEQFF.

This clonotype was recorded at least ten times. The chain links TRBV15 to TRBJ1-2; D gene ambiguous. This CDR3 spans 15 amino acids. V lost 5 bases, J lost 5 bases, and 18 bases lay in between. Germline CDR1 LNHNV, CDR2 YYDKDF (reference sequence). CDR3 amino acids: CATSPEGVQFYGYTF. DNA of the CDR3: TGTGCCACCAGCCCCGAGGGTGTACAGTTTTATGGCTACACCTTC.

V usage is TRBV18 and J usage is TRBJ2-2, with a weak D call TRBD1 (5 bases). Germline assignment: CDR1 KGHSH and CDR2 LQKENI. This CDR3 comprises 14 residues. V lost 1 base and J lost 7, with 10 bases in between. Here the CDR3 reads CASSPRQGNGELFF. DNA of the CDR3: TGTGCCAGCTCACCACGCCAGGGTAACGGGGAGCTGTTTTTT.

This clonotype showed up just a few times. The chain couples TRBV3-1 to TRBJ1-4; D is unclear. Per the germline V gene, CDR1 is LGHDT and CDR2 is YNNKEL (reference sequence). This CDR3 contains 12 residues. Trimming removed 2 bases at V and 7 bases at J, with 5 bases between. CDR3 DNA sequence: TGTGCCAGCAGCCAACGGGCTGAAAAACTGTTTTTT. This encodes CASSQRAEKLFF.

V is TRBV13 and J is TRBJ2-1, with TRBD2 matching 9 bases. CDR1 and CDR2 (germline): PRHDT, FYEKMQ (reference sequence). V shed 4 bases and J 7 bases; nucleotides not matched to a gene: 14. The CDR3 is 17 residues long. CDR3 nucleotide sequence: TGTGCCAGCAGCTCTTTACGTCGCCTAGCGGGAAGGAATGAGCAGTTCTTC. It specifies CASSSLRRLAGRNEQFF.

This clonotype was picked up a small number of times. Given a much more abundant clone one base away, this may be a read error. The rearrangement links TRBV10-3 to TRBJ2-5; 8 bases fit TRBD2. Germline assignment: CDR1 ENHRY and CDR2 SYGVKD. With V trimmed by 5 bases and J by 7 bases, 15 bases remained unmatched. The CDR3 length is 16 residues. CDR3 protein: CAISRQKTAGGGTQYF. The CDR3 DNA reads TGTGCCATCAGTCGTCAGAAAACGGCCGGGGGGGGGACCCAGTACTTC.

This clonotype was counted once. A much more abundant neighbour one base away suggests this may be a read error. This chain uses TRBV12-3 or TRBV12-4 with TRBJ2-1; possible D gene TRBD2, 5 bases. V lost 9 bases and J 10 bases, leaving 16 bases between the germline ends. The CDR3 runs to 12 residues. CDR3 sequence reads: CARTSPGGEQFF. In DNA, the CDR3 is TGTGCCAGGACCTCACCCGGCGGGGAGCAGTTCTTC.

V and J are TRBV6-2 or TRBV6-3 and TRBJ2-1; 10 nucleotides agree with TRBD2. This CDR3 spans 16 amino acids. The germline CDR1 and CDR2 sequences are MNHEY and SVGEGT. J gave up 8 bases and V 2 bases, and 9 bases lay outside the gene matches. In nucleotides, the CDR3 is TGTGCCAGCAGTTACCGTAATCTAGCGGGAGCGGATGAGCAGTTCTTC. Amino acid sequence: CASSYRNLAGADEQFF.

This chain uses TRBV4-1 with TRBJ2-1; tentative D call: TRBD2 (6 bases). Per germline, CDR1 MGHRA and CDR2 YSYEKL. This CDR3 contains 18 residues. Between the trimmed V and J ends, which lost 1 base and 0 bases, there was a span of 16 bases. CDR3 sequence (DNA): TGCGCCAGCAGCCAAGGGGGAGGACGGGGGAGCTCCTACAATGAGCAGTTCTTC. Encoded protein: CASSQGGGRGSSYNEQFF.

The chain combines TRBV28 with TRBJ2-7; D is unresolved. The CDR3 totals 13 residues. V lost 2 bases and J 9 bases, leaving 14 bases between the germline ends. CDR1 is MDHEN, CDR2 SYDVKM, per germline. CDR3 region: CASSLNRRPRQYF. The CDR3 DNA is TGTGCCAGCAGTTTAAATAGGAGACCGAGGCAGTACTTC.

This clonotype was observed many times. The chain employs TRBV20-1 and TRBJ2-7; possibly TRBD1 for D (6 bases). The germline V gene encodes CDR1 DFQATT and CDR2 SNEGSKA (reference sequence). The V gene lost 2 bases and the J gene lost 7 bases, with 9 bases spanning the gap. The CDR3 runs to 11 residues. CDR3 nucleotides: TGCAGTGCTAGAAGGGGGATGGAGCAGTACTTC. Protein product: CSARRGMEQYF.

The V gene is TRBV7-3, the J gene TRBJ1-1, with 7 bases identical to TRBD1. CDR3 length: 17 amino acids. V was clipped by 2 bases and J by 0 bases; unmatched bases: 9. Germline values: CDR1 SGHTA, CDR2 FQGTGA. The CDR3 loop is CASSLGRMGQMNTEAFF. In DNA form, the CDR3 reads TGTGCCAGCAGCTTAGGCAGGATGGGACAGATGAACACTGAAGCTTTCTTT.

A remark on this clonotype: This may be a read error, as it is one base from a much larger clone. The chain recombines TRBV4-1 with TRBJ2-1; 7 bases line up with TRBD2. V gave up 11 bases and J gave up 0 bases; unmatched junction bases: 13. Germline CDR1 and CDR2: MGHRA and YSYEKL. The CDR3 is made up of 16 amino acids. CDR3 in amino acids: CAGGRAASSSYNEQFF. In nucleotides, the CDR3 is TGCGCCGGCGGGAGAGCGGCCTCAAGCTCCTACAATGAGCAGTTCTTC.

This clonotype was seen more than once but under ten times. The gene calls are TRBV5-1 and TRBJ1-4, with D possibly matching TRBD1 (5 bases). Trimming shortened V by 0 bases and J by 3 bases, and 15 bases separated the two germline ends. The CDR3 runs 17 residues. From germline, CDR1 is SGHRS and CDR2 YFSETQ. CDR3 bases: TGCGCCAGCAGCTTGGGGCAGGGTTTTCGTTCTAATGAAAAACTGTTTTTT. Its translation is CASSLGQGFRSNEKLFF.

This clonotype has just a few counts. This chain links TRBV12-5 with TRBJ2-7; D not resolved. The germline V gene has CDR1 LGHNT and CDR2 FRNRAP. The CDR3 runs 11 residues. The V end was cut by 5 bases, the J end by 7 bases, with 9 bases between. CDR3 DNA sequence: TGTGCTAGTGGTATCCACAATGAGCAGTACTTC. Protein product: CASGIHNEQYF.

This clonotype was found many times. CDR3 coding DNA: TGTGCCAGCAGCTTAGGAGTTAGGGGGAGCTCCTACGAGCAGTACTTC. Translating gives CASSLGVRGSSYEQYF. The chain carries TRBV7-2 and TRBJ2-7, with D perhaps matching TRBD1 (6 bases). Germline V CDR1 and CDR2: SGHTA, FQGNSA. CDR3 length: 16 amino acids. The germline V and J ends were trimmed by 1 base and 0 bases, with 13 bases remaining between them.

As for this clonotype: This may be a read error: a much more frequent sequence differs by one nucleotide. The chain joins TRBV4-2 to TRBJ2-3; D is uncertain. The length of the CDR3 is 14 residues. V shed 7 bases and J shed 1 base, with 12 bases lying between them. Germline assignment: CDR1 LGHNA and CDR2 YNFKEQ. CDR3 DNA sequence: TGTGCCAGCACCTCGGGCGGACGCACAGATACGCAGTATTTT. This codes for CASTSGGRTDTQYF.

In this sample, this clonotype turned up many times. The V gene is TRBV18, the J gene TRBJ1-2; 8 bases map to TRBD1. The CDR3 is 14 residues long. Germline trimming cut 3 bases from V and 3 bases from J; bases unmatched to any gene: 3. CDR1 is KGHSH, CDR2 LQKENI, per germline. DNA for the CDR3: TGTGCCAGCTCACCGACGACAGGGGACTATGGCTACACCTTC. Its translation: CASSPTTGDYGYTF.

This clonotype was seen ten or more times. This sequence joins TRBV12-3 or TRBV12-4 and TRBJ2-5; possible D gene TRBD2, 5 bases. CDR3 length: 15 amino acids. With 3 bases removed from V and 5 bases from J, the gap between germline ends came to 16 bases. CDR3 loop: CASSFSPLAYETQYF. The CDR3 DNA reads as TGTGCCAGCAGTTTTTCCCCCCTAGCATACGAGACCCAGTACTTC.

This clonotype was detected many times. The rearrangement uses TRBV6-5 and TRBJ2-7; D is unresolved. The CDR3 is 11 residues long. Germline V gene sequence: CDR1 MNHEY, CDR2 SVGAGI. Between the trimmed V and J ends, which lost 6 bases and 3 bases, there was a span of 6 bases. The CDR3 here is CASRGNYEQYF. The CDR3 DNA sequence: TGTGCCAGCAGGGGAAACTACGAGCAGTACTTC.

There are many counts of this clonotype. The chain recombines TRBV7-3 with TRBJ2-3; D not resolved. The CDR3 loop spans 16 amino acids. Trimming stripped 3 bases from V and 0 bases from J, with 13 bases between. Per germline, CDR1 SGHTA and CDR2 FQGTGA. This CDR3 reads CASSLAGRTSTDTQYF. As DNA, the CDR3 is TGTGCCAGCAGCTTGGCCGGACGTACAAGCACAGATACGCAGTATTTT.

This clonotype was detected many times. In DNA, the CDR3 is TGCGCCAGCAGCTTGGCTGGGGGGACGGGTTCCGGGGCCAACGTCCTGACTTTC. Its protein product is CASSLAGGTGSGANVLTF. J is TRBJ2-6 and V is TRBV5-1; tentative D call: TRBD2 (6 bases). This CDR3 has 18 residues. The germline V gene encodes CDR1 SGHRS and CDR2 YFSETQ. Between the trimmed V and J ends, which lost 0 bases and 4 bases, there was a span of 17 bases. The variable domain in full, completed from reference TRBV5-1 and TRBJ2-6, reads KAGVTQTPRYLIKTRGQQVTLSCSPISGHRSVSWYQQTPGQGLQFLFEYFSETQRNKGNFPGRFSGRQFSNSRSEMNVSTLELGDSALYLCASSLAGGTGSGANVLTFGAGSRLTVL.

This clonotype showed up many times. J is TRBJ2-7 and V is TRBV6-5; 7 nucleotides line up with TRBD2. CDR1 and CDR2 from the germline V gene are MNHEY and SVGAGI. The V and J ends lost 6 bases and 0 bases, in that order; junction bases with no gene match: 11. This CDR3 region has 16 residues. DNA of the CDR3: TGTGCCAGCAGGAAAGCCTCTAGCGGCCTCTCCTACGAGCAGTACTTC. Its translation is CASRKASSGLSYEQYF.

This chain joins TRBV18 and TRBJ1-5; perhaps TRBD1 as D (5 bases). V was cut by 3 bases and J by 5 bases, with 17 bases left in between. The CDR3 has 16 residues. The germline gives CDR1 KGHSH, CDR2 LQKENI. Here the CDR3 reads CASSPSVGGKHQPQHF. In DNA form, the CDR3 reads TGTGCCAGCTCACCGTCGGTCGGGGGAAAACATCAGCCCCAGCATTTT.

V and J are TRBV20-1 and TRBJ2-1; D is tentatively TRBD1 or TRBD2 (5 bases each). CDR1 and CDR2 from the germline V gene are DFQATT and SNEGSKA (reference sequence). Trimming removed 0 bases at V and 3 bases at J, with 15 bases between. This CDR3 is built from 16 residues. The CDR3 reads CSARDRGRNLYNEQFF. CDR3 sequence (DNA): TGCAGTGCTAGAGACCGGGGACGAAACCTCTACAATGAGCAGTTCTTC.